Presented here are 32 T cell receptor beta chains from one specimen sequenced in a study of T cell responses to AZD1222 COVID-19 vaccine. Some clones are missing from TCRdb's copy, which holds only in-frame ones; the method was immunoSEQ multiplex PCR. This repertoire shows 100,000 or so clones, around nine tenths found once; its top ten account for more than 10%. Specimen: peripheral blood, collected on day 0 of AZD1222 vaccination. Every receptor here comes from an adult in good health.

The gene calls are TRBV4-2 and TRBJ1-1; D is unresolved. Looked up from germline, CDR1 is LGHNA and CDR2 is YNFKEQ. This CDR3 comprises 14 residues. V was clipped by 4 bases and J by 4 bases, with 13 bases between them. The CDR3 DNA reads TGTGCCAGCAGCCCCCCCCAGCAGACCACTGAAGCTTTCTTT. Protein product: CASSPPQQTTEAFF.

J is TRBJ2-5 and V is TRBV11-2, with no clear D. The V gene lost 3 bases and the J gene lost 3 bases, with 8 bases spanning the gap. Germline CDR1 is SGHAT and CDR2 is FQNNGV. The CDR3 consists of 13 residues. CDR3 sequence: CASSFGSKETQYF. CDR3 nucleotide sequence: TGTGCCAGCAGCTTCGGATCTAAAGAGACCCAGTACTTC.

The chain couples TRBV7-2 to TRBJ2-1, with 12 positions matching TRBD2. Germline loops: CDR1 SGHTA, CDR2 FQGNSA. The CDR3 consists of 13 residues. J lost 16 bases, V lost 3 bases, and 7 bases had no gene match. The CDR3 DNA reads TGTGCCAGCAGCTTGAGGACTAGCGGGGAACTATTCTTC. Amino acid sequence: CASSLRTSGELFF.

V and J are TRBV6-2 or TRBV6-3 and TRBJ1-5; D perhaps matches TRBD1 (6 bases). The CDR3 sequence is 17 residues long. CDR1 MNHEY and CDR2 SVGEGT come from the germline V gene. V lost 0 bases to trimming and J lost 4 bases, with 16 bases between them. The CDR3 sequence: CASSYSIAVDRNQPQHF. The CDR3 coding sequence is TGTGCCAGCAGTTACTCCATTGCGGTGGACAGAAATCAGCCCCAGCATTTT.

The gene calls are TRBV18 and TRBJ2-2; unclear D gene. The CDR3 sequence is 15 residues long. V lost 3 bases to trimming and J lost 6 bases, with 14 bases between them. The germline V gene encodes CDR1 KGHSH and CDR2 LQKENI. The CDR3 DNA reads TGTGCCAGCTCACCCGCGAAACATCGCGCCGGGGAGCTGTTTTTT. It specifies CASSPAKHRAGELFF.

This clone came up once. The rearrangement links TRBV6-5 to TRBJ2-7; 9 bases are shared with TRBD2. The germline V gene has CDR1 MNHEY and CDR2 SVGAGI. This CDR3 is built from 15 residues. V dropped 6 bases and J dropped 1; count of bases not matched to a gene: 7. The CDR3 sequence: CASSGTSRISYEQYF. DNA for the CDR3: TGTGCCAGCAGCGGGACTAGCAGGATTTCCTACGAGCAGTACTTC.

The chain links TRBV6-2 or TRBV6-3 to TRBJ2-3, with 12 bases matching TRBD2. V dropped 6 bases and J dropped 5; count of bases not matched to a gene: 6. The CDR3 contains 15 residues. The germline V gene has CDR1 MNHEY and CDR2 SVGEGT. The CDR3 region is CASRPSGGALDTQYF. The CDR3 DNA sequence: TGTGCCAGCAGACCTAGCGGGGGGGCCCTAGATACGCAGTATTTT.

V usage is TRBV7-9 and J usage is TRBJ2-4; TRBD1 is a possible D gene (6 bases). CDR1 is SEHNR and CDR2 is FQNEAQ in the germline V gene (reference sequence). Trimming left V 1 base short and J 10 bases short, with 17 bases between. This CDR3 is built from 15 residues. Here the CDR3 DNA reads TGTGCCAGCAGCTTAGTTGGGGGCCAAATTCCAATTCAGTACTTC. Its translation: CASSLVGGQIPIQYF.

This clone was seen a single time. V gene TRBV9 combines with J gene TRBJ1-5; perhaps TRBD1 as D (6 bases). Looked up from germline, CDR1 is SGDLS and CDR2 is YYNGEE. V was pared by 0 bases and J by 0 bases, with 13 bases between. The CDR3 consists of 17 residues. CDR3 protein: CASSVATGHYSNQPQHF. The CDR3, as DNA: TGTGCCAGCAGCGTAGCTACAGGGCATTATAGCAATCAGCCCCAGCATTTT. Filled out from reference TRBV9 and TRBJ1-5, the complete variable domain reads DSGVTQTPKHLITATGQRVTLRCSPRSGDLSVYWYQQSLDQGLQFLIQYYNGEERAKGNILERFSAQQFPDLHSELNLSSLELGDSALYFCASSVATGHYSNQPQHFGDGTRLSIL.

The genes are TRBV5-5 and TRBJ1-6, with 8 bases identical to TRBD1. J lost 7 bases, V lost 1 base, and 4 bases had no gene match. Looked up from germline, CDR1 is SGHKS and CDR2 is YYEKEE (reference sequence). This CDR3 has 15 residues. CDR3 region: CASSLRGDRNSPLHF. The CDR3 DNA sequence: TGTGCCAGCAGCTTGAGGGGGGACAGGAATTCACCCCTCCACTTT.

The CDR3 DNA sequence: TGTGCCAGCAGTGCCCGGACACAAACGGGTAGCAATCAGCCCCAGCATTTT. This gives the protein CASSARTQTGSNQPQHF. This chain uses TRBV6-1 with TRBJ1-5; possible D gene TRBD1, 5 bases. This CDR3 is 17 amino acids long. V lost 4 bases to trimming and J lost 0 bases, with 16 bases between them. The germline V gene encodes CDR1 MNHNS and CDR2 SASEGT.

The chain joins TRBV4-2 to TRBJ1-2, with 11 bases lining up with TRBD1. The J segment lost 5 bases and the V segment lost 0 bases, leaving 11 bases of the junction unmatched. From germline, CDR1 is LGHNA and CDR2 YNFKEQ. CDR3 size: 18 residues. The DNA of the CDR3 is TGTGCCAGCAGCCAAGATGGACAGGGGGCGCGACTCAGGTATGGCTACACCTTC. This translates into CASSQDGQGARLRYGYTF.

The chain is built from TRBV30 and TRBJ1-2; no reliable D call. The CDR3 has 12 amino acids. V was clipped by 4 bases and J by 1 base, with 7 bases between them. The germline CDR1 and CDR2 sequences are GTSNPN and SVGIG (reference sequence). The CDR3, as DNA: TGTGCCTGGACAGAGCTTAACTATGGCTACACCTTC. It yields the protein CAWTELNYGYTF.

The CDR3: CAISEVGYEQYF. The CDR3 nucleotides read TGTGCCATCAGTGAGGTCGGATACGAGCAGTACTTC. V and J are TRBV10-3 and TRBJ2-7; D is ambiguous. V lost 2 bases and J lost 4, with 6 bases in between. From germline, CDR1 is ENHRY and CDR2 SYGVKD. The CDR3 contains 12 residues.

The V gene is TRBV2, the J gene TRBJ1-2; TRBD1 matches at 8 bases. Germline trimming cut 2 bases from V and 7 bases from J; bases unmatched to any gene: 9. This CDR3 has 15 amino acids. In germline, CDR1 is SNHLY, CDR2 FYNNEI. The CDR3 DNA is TGTGCCAGCAGTGAACTCACAGGGGGAGAGAGTGGCTACACCTTC. It translates to CASSELTGGESGYTF.

This chain uses TRBV7-8 with TRBJ2-2; possible D gene TRBD1, 5 bases. Looked up from germline, CDR1 is SGHVS and CDR2 is FQNEAQ. CDR3 length equals 16 residues. Trimming took off 6 bases at V and 5 bases at J, with 19 bases between the two ends. CDR3: CASRSSRELWTGELFF. For the CDR3, the DNA is TGTGCCAGCAGGTCCTCCAGGGAATTGTGGACCGGGGAGCTGTTTTTT.

This clone was observed once. The CDR3 spells CASSHTTGQETQYF. The CDR3 DNA reads TGCGCCAGCAGCCATACCACCGGGCAAGAGACCCAGTACTTC. The chain joins TRBV5-1 to TRBJ2-5; no clear D. The CDR3 runs to 14 residues. The V and J ends lost 4 bases and 2 bases respectively, with 12 bases between them. From germline, CDR1 is SGHRS and CDR2 YFSETQ.

The chain combines TRBV5-1 with TRBJ2-2; D might be TRBD1 (6 bases). The CDR3 runs 16 residues. Germline lookup yields CDR1 SGHRS and CDR2 YFSETQ. V shed 5 bases and J shed 2 bases, with 16 bases lying between them. The CDR3: CASSPRRQANTGELFF. In nucleotides, the CDR3 is TGCGCCAGCAGTCCCCGCCGACAGGCTAACACCGGGGAGCTGTTTTTT. Full variable domain (missing parts from reference TRBV5-1 and TRBJ2-2): KAGVTQTPRYLIKTRGQQVTLSCSPISGHRSVSWYQQTPGQGLQFLFEYFSETQRNKGNFPGRFSGRQFSNSRSEMNVSTLELGDSALYLCASSPRRQANTGELFFGEGSRLTVL.

This clone was seen just once. This sequence joins TRBV7-3 and TRBJ2-7; no clear D. The germline V gene encodes CDR1 SGHTA and CDR2 FQGTGA. Trimming removed 1 base from V and 8 bases from J, with 12 bases in between. The CDR3 runs to 13 residues. CDR3 DNA sequence: TGTGCCAGCAGCTTAAGTCAGTCTGCGAAGCAGTACTTC. Translated: CASSLSQSAKQYF.

This rearrangement joins TRBV9 to TRBJ1-3; D remains unclear. The V and J ends lost 4 bases and 0 bases respectively, with 8 bases between them. CDR1 is SGDLS, CDR2 YYNGEE, per germline. CDR3 length equals 14 residues. DNA of the CDR3: TGTGCCAGCAGCCCCAGTTACTCTGGAAACACCATATATTTT. Protein product: CASSPSYSGNTIYF.

The chain uses TRBV6-2 or TRBV6-3 and TRBJ1-2, with D possibly TRBD1 on 5 matching bases. V shed 4 bases and J shed 2 bases, with 11 bases lying between them. Germline CDR1 MNHEY, CDR2 SVGEGT. The CDR3 runs 14 residues. In DNA, the CDR3 is TGTGCCAGCAGTTCCTCGAACAGGAACTATGGCTACACCTTC. Amino acid sequence: CASSSSNRNYGYTF.

A single count supports this clone. This rearrangement joins TRBV2 to TRBJ1-5; D is uncertain. This CDR3 has 14 amino acids. Germline V gene sequence: CDR1 SNHLY, CDR2 FYNNEI. Trimming shortened V by 2 bases and J by 2 bases, and 7 bases separated the two germline ends. CDR3 sequence (DNA): TGTGCCAGCAGTGAATATCAGGGCAATCAGCCCCAGCATTTT. It specifies CASSEYQGNQPQHF.

The chain links TRBV30 to TRBJ2-1, with 7 bases matching TRBD2. The CDR3 loop spans 16 amino acids. Germline CDR1 reads GTSNPN; CDR2 reads SVGIG (reference sequence). Trimming cost V 1 base and J 0 bases; bases outside gene matches: 6. This chain's CDR3 is CAWSAPGLGSYNEQFF. As DNA, the CDR3 is TGTGCCTGGAGTGCCCCCGGACTAGGCTCCTACAATGAGCAGTTCTTC.

The V call is TRBV3-1 (or the pseudogene TRBV3-2), the J call TRBJ1-2; D gene uncertain. In germline, CDR1 is LGHDT, CDR2 YNNKEL (reference sequence). The length of the CDR3 is 13 residues. V was shortened by 4 bases and J by 0 bases, with 6 bases between the two germline ends. The DNA for the CDR3 is TGTGCCAGCAGCCCCACTGCTAACTATGGCTACACCTTC. This codes for CASSPTANYGYTF.

The chain combines TRBV5-8 with TRBJ1-6, with unresolved D. Trimming removed 2 bases at V and 7 bases at J, with 10 bases between. The CDR3 is 14 amino acids. Germline V gene lookup returns CDR1 SGHTS and CDR2 YDEGEE. CDR3 in amino acids: CASSFLMPNSPLHF. The CDR3 DNA sequence: TGTGCCAGCAGCTTTTTAATGCCCAATTCACCCCTCCACTTT.

The V call is TRBV5-6, the J call TRBJ1-1; tentatively, D is TRBD1 (6 bases). V shed 4 bases and J shed 4 bases, with 14 bases lying between them. The CDR3 has 14 amino acids. Germline lookup yields CDR1 SGHDT and CDR2 YYEEEE. The CDR3 DNA reads as TGTGCCAGCAGCAACAGGGTGTGGGGCACTGAAGCTTTCTTT. Translation gives CASSNRVWGTEAFF.

V usage is TRBV28 and J usage is TRBJ2-1, with TRBD2 matching over 7 bases. CDR3 length equals 14 residues. Germline V CDR1 and CDR2: MDHEN, SYDVKM. Trimming at V came to 8 bases and at J to 0 bases, leaving 4 bases not matched to a gene. CDR3 in amino acids: CASGGGSSYNEQFF. CDR3 nucleotide sequence: TGTGCCAGCGGGGGGGGAAGCTCCTACAATGAGCAGTTCTTC.

The CDR3 here is CASSIPGTPPRPQHF. Here the CDR3 DNA reads TGTGCCAGTAGTATCCCCGGGACACCGCCAAGGCCCCAGCATTTT. The J gene is TRBJ1-5, the V gene TRBV19, with D possibly matching TRBD1 (6 bases). Germline CDR1 reads LNHDA; CDR2 reads SQIVND (reference sequence). Trimming shortened V by 3 bases and J by 9 bases, and 18 bases separated the two germline ends. This CDR3 spans 15 amino acids.

The chain joins TRBV18 to TRBJ1-4; D possibly corresponds to TRBD1 (5 bases). Trimming left V 4 bases short and J 5 bases short, with 11 bases between. The CDR3 has 14 residues. Germline CDR1 reads KGHSH; CDR2 reads LQKENI. The CDR3 DNA follows: TGTGCCAGCTCACTTAGGGGAGAGAATGAAAAACTGTTTTTT. Its translation: CASSLRGENEKLFF. Combining the CDR3 with reference TRBV18 and TRBJ1-4 gives the whole variable domain NAGVMQNPRHLVRRRGQEARLRCSPMKGHSHVYWYRQLPEEGLKFMVYLQKENIIDESGMPKERFSAEFPKEGPSILRIQQVVRGDSAAYFCASSLRGENEKLFFGSGTQLSVL.

This clone has more than one count but fewer than ten. The V call is TRBV6-2 or TRBV6-3, the J call TRBJ1-5; D gene unclear. This CDR3 comprises 13 residues. V lost 0 bases and J lost 0, with 0 bases in between. Germline values: CDR1 MNHEY, CDR2 SVGEGT. The CDR3 coding sequence is TGTGCCAGCAGTTACTCTAGCAATCAGCCCCAGCATTTT. It codes for CASSYSSNQPQHF.

This clone has only a few counts. The chain uses TRBV12-3 or TRBV12-4 and TRBJ1-2; 10 bases agree with TRBD1. The CDR3 sequence is 13 residues long. V gave up 5 bases and J gave up 9 bases; unmatched junction bases: 6. Here the CDR3 DNA reads TGTGCCAGCAGTGCAGGGACAGGGGAACGCTACACCTTC. Translated, it gives CASSAGTGERYTF.

V is TRBV11-2 and J is TRBJ2-1, with TRBD2 matching over 14 bases. The V gene end was trimmed by 4 bases and the J gene end by 6 bases; junction bases not matched to a gene: 14. The CDR3 contains 19 residues. The germline V gene encodes CDR1 SGHAT and CDR2 FQNNGV. DNA for the CDR3: TGTGCCAGCAGCTCCCCTATCGGGACTAGCGGGGGCAGGGTCAATGAGCAGTTCTTC. This encodes CASSSPIGTSGGRVNEQFF.